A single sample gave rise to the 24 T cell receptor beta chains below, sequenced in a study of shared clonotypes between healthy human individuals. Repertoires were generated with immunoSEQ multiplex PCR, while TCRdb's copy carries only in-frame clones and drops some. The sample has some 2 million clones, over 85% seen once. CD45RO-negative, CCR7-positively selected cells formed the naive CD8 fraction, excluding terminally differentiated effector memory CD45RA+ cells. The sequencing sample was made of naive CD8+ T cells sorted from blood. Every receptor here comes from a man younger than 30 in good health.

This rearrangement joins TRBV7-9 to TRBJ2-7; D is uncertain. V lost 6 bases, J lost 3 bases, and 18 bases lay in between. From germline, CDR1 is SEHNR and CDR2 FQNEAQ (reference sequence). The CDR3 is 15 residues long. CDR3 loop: CASRPPGSSVYEQYF. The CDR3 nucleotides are TGTGCCAGCAGACCACCGGGTTCAAGCGTCTACGAGCAGTACTTC.

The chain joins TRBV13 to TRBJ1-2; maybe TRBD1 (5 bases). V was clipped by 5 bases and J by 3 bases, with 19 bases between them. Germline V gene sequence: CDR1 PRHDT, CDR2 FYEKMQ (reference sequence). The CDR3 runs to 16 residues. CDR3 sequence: CASSPWGLVGDYGYTF. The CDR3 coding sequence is TGTGCCAGCAGCCCATGGGGACTAGTCGGGGACTATGGCTACACCTTC.

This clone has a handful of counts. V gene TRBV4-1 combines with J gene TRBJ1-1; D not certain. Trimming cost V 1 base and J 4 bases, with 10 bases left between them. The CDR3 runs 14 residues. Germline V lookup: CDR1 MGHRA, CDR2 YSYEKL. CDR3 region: CASSQVGQITEAFF. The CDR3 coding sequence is TGCGCCAGCAGCCAAGTAGGCCAAATCACTGAAGCTTTCTTT.

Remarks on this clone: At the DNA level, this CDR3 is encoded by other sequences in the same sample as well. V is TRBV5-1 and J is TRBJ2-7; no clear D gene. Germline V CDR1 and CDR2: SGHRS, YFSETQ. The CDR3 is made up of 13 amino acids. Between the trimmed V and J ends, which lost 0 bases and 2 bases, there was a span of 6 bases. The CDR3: CASSLAGPYEQYF. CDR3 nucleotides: TGCGCCAGCAGCTTGGCGGGCCCCTACGAGCAGTACTTC.

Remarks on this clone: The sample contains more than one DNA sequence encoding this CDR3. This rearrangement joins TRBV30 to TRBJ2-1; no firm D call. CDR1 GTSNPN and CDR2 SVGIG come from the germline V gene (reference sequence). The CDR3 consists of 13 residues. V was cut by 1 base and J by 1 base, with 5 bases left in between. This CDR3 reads CAWSAGSYNEQFF. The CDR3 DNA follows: TGTGCCTGGAGTGCTGGGTCCTACAATGAGCAGTTCTTC.

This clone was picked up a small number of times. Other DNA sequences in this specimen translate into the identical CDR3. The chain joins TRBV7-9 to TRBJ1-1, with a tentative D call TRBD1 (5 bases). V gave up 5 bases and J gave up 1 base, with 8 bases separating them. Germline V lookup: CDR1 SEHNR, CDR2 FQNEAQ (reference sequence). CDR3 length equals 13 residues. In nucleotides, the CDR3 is TGTGCCAGCAGCCCCACAGGGAACACTGAAGCTTTCTTT. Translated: CASSPTGNTEAFF.

CDR3 nucleotides: TGTGCCAGCAGCGGGGACAGCGCCCTCTCTGGGGCCAACGTCCTGACTTTC. Protein product: CASSGDSALSGANVLTF. This chain links TRBV2 with TRBJ2-6; 7 bases are shared with TRBD1. The CDR3 spans 17 residues. Trimming at V came to 6 bases and at J to 0 bases, leaving 8 bases not matched to a gene. In germline, CDR1 is SNHLY, CDR2 FYNNEI. The full variable domain, in which reference TRBV2 and TRBJ2-6 provide the parts outside the CDR3, is EPEVTQTPSHQVTQMGQEVILRCVPISNHLYFYWYRQILGQKVEFLVSFYNNEISEKSEIFDDQFSVERPDGSNFTLKIRSTKLEDSAMYFCASSGDSALSGANVLTFGAGSRLTVL.

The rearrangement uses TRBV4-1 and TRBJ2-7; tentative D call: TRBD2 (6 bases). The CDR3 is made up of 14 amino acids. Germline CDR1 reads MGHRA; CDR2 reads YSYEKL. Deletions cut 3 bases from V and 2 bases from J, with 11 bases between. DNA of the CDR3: TGCGCCAGCAGCCAGGCGGGACCCACCTACGAGCAGTACTTC. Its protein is CASSQAGPTYEQYF.

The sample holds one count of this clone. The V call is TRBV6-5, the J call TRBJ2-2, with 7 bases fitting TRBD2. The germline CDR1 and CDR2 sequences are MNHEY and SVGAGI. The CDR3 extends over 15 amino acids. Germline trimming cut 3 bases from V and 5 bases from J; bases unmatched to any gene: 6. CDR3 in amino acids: CASSYALASTGELFF. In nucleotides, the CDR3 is TGTGCCAGCAGTTATGCACTAGCGTCAACCGGGGAGCTGTTTTTT.

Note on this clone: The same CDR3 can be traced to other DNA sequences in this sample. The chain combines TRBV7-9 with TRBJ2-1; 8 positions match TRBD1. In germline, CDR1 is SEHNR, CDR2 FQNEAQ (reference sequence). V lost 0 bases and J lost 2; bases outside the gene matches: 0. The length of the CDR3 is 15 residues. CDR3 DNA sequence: TGTGCCAGCAGCTTAGCACAGGGGGCCTACAATGAGCAGTTCTTC. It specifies CASSLAQGAYNEQFF.

The CDR3 loop is CASSPMGPATYEQYF. The CDR3, as DNA: TGTGCCAGCAGCCCGATGGGACCAGCTACCTACGAGCAGTACTTC. The rearrangement joins TRBV7-8 to TRBJ2-7; D tentatively fits TRBD1 or TRBD2 (5 bases each). This CDR3 contains 15 residues. CDR1 is SGHVS and CDR2 is FQNEAQ in the germline V gene. Trimming removed 5 bases from V and 2 bases from J, with 16 bases in between.

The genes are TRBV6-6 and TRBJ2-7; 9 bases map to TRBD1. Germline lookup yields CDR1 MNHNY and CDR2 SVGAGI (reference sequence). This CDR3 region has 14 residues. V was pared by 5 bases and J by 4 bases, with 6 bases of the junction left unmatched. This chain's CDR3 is CASSPRDRVYEQYF. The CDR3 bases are TGTGCCAGCAGTCCTCGGGACAGGGTATACGAGCAGTACTTC.

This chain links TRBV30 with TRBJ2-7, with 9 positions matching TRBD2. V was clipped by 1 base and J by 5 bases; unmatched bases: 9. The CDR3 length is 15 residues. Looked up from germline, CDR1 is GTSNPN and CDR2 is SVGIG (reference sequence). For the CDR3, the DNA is TGTGCCTGGAGTGATGCGGGAGGGCCTAGCGACGAGCAGTACTTC. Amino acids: CAWSDAGGPSDEQYF.

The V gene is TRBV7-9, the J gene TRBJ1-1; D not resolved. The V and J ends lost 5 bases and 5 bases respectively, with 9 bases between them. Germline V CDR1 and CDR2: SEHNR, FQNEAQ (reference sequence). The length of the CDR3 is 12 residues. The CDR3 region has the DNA TGTGCCAGCAGCGTTCGGACGACTGAAGCTTTCTTT. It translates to CASSVRTTEAFF.

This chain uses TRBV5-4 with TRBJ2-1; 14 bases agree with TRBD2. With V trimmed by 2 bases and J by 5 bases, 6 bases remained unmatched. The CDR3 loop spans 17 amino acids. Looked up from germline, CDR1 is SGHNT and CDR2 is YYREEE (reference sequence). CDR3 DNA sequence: TGTGCCAGCAGCTTTTTTCCGACTAGCGGGAGGGACAATGAGCAGTTCTTC. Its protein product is CASSFFPTSGRDNEQFF.

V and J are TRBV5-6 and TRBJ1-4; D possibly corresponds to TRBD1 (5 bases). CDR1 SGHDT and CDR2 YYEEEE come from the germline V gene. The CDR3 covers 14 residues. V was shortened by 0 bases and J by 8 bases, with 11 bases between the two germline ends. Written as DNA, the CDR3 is TGTGCCAGCAGCTTGGCAGGGTTGGAAGAAAAACTGTTTTTT. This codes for CASSLAGLEEKLFF.

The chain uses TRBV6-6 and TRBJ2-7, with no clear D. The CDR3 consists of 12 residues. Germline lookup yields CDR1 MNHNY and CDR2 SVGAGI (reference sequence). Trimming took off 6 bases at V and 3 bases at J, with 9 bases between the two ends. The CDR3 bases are TGTGCCAGCAGCCAAACAAACTACGAGCAGTACTTC. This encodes CASSQTNYEQYF.

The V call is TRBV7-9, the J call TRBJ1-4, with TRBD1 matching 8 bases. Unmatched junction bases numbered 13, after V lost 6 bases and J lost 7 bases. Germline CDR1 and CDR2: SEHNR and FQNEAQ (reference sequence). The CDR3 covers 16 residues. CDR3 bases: TGTGCCAGCAGTCGCCGTGGCGGACAGGGTTCTGAAAAACTGTTTTTT. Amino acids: CASSRRGGQGSEKLFF.

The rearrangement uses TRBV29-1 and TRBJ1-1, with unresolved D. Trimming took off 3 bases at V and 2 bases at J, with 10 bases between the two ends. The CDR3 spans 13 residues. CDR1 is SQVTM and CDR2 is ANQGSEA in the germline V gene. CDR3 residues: CSVDVSGNTEAFF. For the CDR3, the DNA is TGCAGCGTTGACGTTTCCGGAAACACTGAAGCTTTCTTT.

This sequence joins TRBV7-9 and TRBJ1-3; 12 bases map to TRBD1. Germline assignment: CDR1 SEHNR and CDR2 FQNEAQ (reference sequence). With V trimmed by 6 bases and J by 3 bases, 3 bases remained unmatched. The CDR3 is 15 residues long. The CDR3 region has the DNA TGTGCCAGCAGGGGACAGGGGGCTATTGGAAACACCATATATTTT. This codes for CASRGQGAIGNTIYF.

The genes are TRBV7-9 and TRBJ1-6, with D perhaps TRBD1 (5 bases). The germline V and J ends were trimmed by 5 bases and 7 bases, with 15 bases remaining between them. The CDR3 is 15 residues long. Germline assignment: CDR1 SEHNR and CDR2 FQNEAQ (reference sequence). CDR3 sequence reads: CASSLRRDPNSPLHF. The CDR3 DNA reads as TGTGCCAGCAGCCTCAGGAGGGACCCCAATTCACCCCTCCACTTT.

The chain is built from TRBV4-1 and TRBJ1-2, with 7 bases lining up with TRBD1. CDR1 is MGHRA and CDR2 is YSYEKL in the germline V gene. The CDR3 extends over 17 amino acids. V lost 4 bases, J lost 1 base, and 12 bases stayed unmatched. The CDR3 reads CASSRYPTGVDNYGYTF. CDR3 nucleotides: TGCGCCAGCAGCCGATATCCAACAGGGGTTGATAACTATGGCTACACCTTC.

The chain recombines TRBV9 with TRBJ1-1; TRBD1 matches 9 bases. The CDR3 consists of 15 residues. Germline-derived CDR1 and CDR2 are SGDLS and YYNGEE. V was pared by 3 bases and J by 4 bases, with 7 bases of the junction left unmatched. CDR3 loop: CASSGGTGKGTEAFF. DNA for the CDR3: TGTGCCAGCAGCGGAGGGACAGGGAAGGGCACTGAAGCTTTCTTT.

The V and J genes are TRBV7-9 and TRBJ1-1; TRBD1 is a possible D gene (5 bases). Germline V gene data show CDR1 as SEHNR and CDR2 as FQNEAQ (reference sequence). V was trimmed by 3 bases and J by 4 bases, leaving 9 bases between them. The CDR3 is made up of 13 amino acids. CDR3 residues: CASSFVGGTEAFF. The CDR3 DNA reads TGTGCCAGCAGCTTTGTGGGGGGCACTGAAGCTTTCTTT.